These 24 T cell receptor beta chains originate from one sample sequenced in a study of T cell repertoires in cytomegalovirus infection. TCRdb processed the reads anew with MiXCR; each CDR3 protein has one entry. The table lists roughly 720,000 distinct CDR3 sequences, 35% of them singletons. The sequenced sample consisted of PBMCs. These receptors all come from a human donor in good health (CMV status not recorded). Some clones in this sample may be carry-over from other donors' samples.

This clonotype was counted only a few times. This chain uses TRBV12-3 or TRBV12-4 with TRBJ2-1; possibly TRBD1 or TRBD2 for D (5 bases each). The CDR3 consists of 13 residues. V was cut by 4 bases and J by 7 bases, with 11 bases left in between. CDR3 sequence reads: CASSSGAGNEQFF. CDR3 nucleotide sequence: TGTGCCAGCAGTTCCGGGGCTGGGAATGAGCAGTTCTTC.

Of note for this clonotype: A much more abundant neighbour one base away suggests this may be a read error. The chain recombines TRBV7-8 with TRBJ2-1, with D perhaps assigned TRBD1 or TRBD2 (5 bases each). Germline V lookup: CDR1 SGHVS, CDR2 FQNEAQ. The CDR3 contains 14 residues. Deletions cut 3 bases from V and 5 bases from J, with 11 bases between. CDR3 DNA: TGTGCCAGCAGCTTTTCGAGGGACCACAATGAGCAGTTCTTC. Translating it yields CASSFSRDHNEQFF.

This clonotype was seen at least ten times. This chain links TRBV7-2 with TRBJ1-4; unclear D gene. Germline V gene sequence: CDR1 SGHTA, CDR2 FQGNSA. V was trimmed by 2 bases and J by 0 bases, leaving 10 bases between them. The CDR3 is made up of 16 amino acids. The CDR3 loop is CASSLMPRATNEKLFF. Here the CDR3 DNA reads TGTGCCAGCAGCTTAATGCCGAGGGCAACTAATGAAAAACTGTTTTTT.

This chain connects TRBV28 to TRBJ2-7; 7 bases fit TRBD1. The CDR3 runs to 14 residues. Germline V gene sequence: CDR1 MDHEN, CDR2 SYDVKM. V lost 6 bases, J lost 6 bases, and 11 bases stayed unmatched. CDR3 DNA sequence: TGTGCCAGCAGCGGGACAGAGGCCTTCTTCGAGCAGTACTTC. The encoded protein is CASSGTEAFFEQYF.

The chain links TRBV7-2 to TRBJ2-7; 9 bases are shared with TRBD2. This CDR3 has 15 residues. Germline CDR1 SGHTA, CDR2 FQGNSA. With 3 bases clipped from V and 1 base from J, the junction kept 4 bases outside the gene matches. CDR3 protein: CASSFGGRASYEQYF. The CDR3 nucleotides read TGTGCCAGCAGCTTTGGCGGGAGGGCTTCCTACGAGCAGTACTTC. Full variable domain (rest looked up from reference TRBV7-2 and TRBJ2-7): GAGVSQSPSNKVTEKGKDVELRCDPISGHTALYWYRQSLGQGLEFLIYFQGNSAPDKSGLPSDRFSAERTGGSVSTLTIQRTQQEDSAVYLCASSFGGRASYEQYFGPGTRLTVT.

Points on this clonotype: The junction departs from the called germline gene at one end, perhaps through a read error. This chain joins TRBV7-6 and TRBJ1-5; TRBD1 is a possible D gene (5 bases). The CDR3 length is 15 residues. CDR1 is SGHVS, CDR2 FNYEAQ, per germline. The CDR3 reads CSSSAGTVDSQPQHF. DNA for the CDR3: TGTTCCAGCAGCGCCGGGACCGTCGATAGTCAGCCCCAGCATTTT.

The table lists this clonotype with a few counts. The rearrangement joins TRBV4-2 to TRBJ1-4; D is ambiguous. Germline V CDR1 and CDR2: LGHNA, YNFKEQ. The length of the CDR3 is 13 residues. V shed 5 bases and J shed 6 bases, with 10 bases lying between them. CDR3: CASSSRTDEKLFF. The CDR3 DNA sequence: TGTGCCAGCAGCTCGAGGACTGATGAAAAACTGTTTTTT.

For this clonotype: A much larger clone differs by one base, so this may be a read error. The DNA of the CDR3 is TGTGCCAGCAGCTTCCTTGGTGGCTACCCCTTC. Its translation: CASSFLGGYPF. The chain uses TRBV6-1 and TRBJ1-2; D not certain. This CDR3 is built from 11 residues. The germline gives CDR1 MNHNS, CDR2 SASEGT.

This clonotype occurred a few times. The chain uses TRBV25-1 and TRBJ1-5; a possible D gene is TRBD1 (5 bases). Trimming left V 5 bases short and J 0 bases short, with 20 bases between. The CDR3 extends over 18 amino acids. Germline-derived CDR1 and CDR2 are MGHDK and SYGVNS. As DNA, the CDR3 is TGTGCCAGCAGTTCTCCTCTAATCGACAGTGATAGCAATCAGCCCCAGCATTTT. Amino acid sequence: CASSSPLIDSDSNQPQHF.

This clonotype was seen repeatedly, ten times or more. The chain joins TRBV12-3 or TRBV12-4 to TRBJ1-4; D ambiguous. The CDR3 extends over 12 amino acids. V was cut by 4 bases and J by 8 bases, with 8 bases left in between. The CDR3 loop is CASSSTREKLFF. The CDR3 DNA sequence: TGTGCCAGCAGTTCGACTCGCGAAAAACTGTTTTTT.

A note on this clonotype: Given the absence of the conserved phenylalanine or tryptophan at the CDR3 end, a read error is likely. The chain recombines TRBV29-1 with TRBJ2-1, with a possible D match to TRBD2 (7 bases). V was shortened by 3 bases and J by 10 bases, with 28 bases between the two germline ends. This CDR3 is 17 amino acids long. The V gene's germline CDR1 is SQVTM and CDR2 ANQGSEA. CDR3 DNA sequence: TGCAGCGTTGAGTTCCTCGGGGGGCGCACTATGAGCAAGGAGCAGTTCTTA. It translates to CSVEFLGGRTMSKEQFL.

J is TRBJ1-5 and V is TRBV19, with TRBD1 identical over 8 bases. J lost 6 bases, V lost 11 bases, and 6 bases had no gene match. Germline CDR1 is LNHDA and CDR2 is SQIVND (reference sequence). The CDR3 runs 12 residues. Here the CDR3 DNA reads TGTGCCGCAAGACAGGGGACTCAGCCCCAGCATTTT. It is translated as CAARQGTQPQHF.

The chain is built from TRBV6-1 and TRBJ2-3, with D possibly being TRBD2 (6 bases). Looked up from germline, CDR1 is MNHNS and CDR2 is SASEGT. The CDR3 is 14 amino acids. The germline V and J ends were trimmed by 8 bases and 6 bases, with 18 bases remaining between them. CDR3 loop: CASGTGVGADTQYF. In DNA, the CDR3 is TGTGCCAGCGGAACGGGGGTTGGGGCGGATACGCAGTATTTT.

This clonotype has only a few counts. The chain uses TRBV20-1 and TRBJ2-7; 7 nucleotides match TRBD1. The ends lost 4 bases at V and 3 bases at J; junction bases unmatched: 6. The CDR3 extends over 13 amino acids. Germline V gene lookup returns CDR1 DFQATT and CDR2 SNEGSKA (reference sequence). CDR3 sequence reads: CSANGQVDYEQYF. CDR3 nucleotides: TGCAGTGCTAACGGACAGGTTGACTACGAGCAGTACTTC.

The V gene is TRBV6-6, the J gene TRBJ2-3; D unresolved. The CDR3 is 16 residues long. Germline V CDR1 and CDR2: MNHNY, SVGAGI (reference sequence). The V end was cut by 6 bases, the J end by 0 bases, with 16 bases between. CDR3 in DNA: TGTGCCAGCAGCCTAATTGGAATTAGTAGCACAGATACGCAGTATTTT. It specifies CASSLIGISSTDTQYF.

This clonotype has a handful of counts. J is TRBJ2-7 and V is TRBV5-4; TRBD1 matches 7 bases. Trimming at V came to 4 bases and at J to 6 bases, leaving 13 bases not matched to a gene. CDR3 size: 15 residues. Germline CDR1 reads SGHNT; CDR2 reads YYREEE (reference sequence). CDR3 DNA: TGTGCCAGCAGCACCCACAAACAGGGGATACGCGAGCAGTACTTC. It yields the protein CASSTHKQGIREQYF.

This chain uses TRBV10-3 with TRBJ2-7; 7 bases fit TRBD2. Germline V gives CDR1 ENHRY, CDR2 SYGVKD. V trimming: 0 bases; J trimming: 0 bases; junction bases outside the gene matches: 2. The CDR3 is made up of 15 amino acids. CDR3 nucleotide sequence: TGTGCCATCAGTGAGTCGGGGGGGAGCTCCTACGAGCAGTACTTC. It yields the protein CAISESGGSSYEQYF.

This clonotype was seen many times. The genes are TRBV6-2 or TRBV6-3 and TRBJ1-1; D is unclear. The CDR3 consists of 15 residues. The germline CDR1 and CDR2 sequences are MNHEY and SVGEGT. Trimming took off 6 bases at V and 0 bases at J, with 14 bases between the two ends. Here the CDR3 DNA reads TGTGCCAGCAGGCCCTCCCTTTTAATGAACACTGAAGCTTTCTTT. Encoded protein: CASRPSLLMNTEAFF.

The chain joins TRBV6-8 to TRBJ1-1; TRBD1 might be the D (6 bases). V lost 4 bases and J lost 6, with 12 bases in between. The CDR3 runs to 13 residues. Germline values: CDR1 MNHGY, CDR2 SAAAGT. The CDR3 DNA reads TGTGCCAGCAGTTCCAAGGGGGACCCTGAAGCTTTCTTT. Translating gives CASSSKGDPEAFF.

This clonotype was seen a single time. The chain carries TRBV28 and TRBJ1-1; 8 positions match TRBD1. The CDR3 has 13 residues. With V trimmed by 2 bases and J by 7 bases, 3 bases remained unmatched. The germline CDR1 and CDR2 sequences are MDHEN and SYDVKM. CDR3 nucleotide sequence: TGTGCCAGCAGTTTAGGGACAGGTTTTGAAGCTTTCTTT. Its translation: CASSLGTGFEAFF.

This sequence joins TRBV7-8 and TRBJ2-3; either TRBD1 or TRBD2 may supply D (5 bases each). CDR3 length equals 16 residues. V dropped 5 bases and J dropped 4 bases, with 19 bases sitting between them. CDR1 and CDR2 from the germline V gene are SGHVS and FQNEAQ. The CDR3 DNA reads TGTGCCAGCAGCCTACCGCCGGGGCCCCGGTCAGATACGCAGTATTTT. This translates into CASSLPPGPRSDTQYF. Using reference TRBV7-8 and TRBJ2-3 for the parts outside the CDR3, the full variable domain is GAGVSQSPRYKVAKRGQDVALRCDPISGHVSLFWYQQALGQGPEFLTYFQNEAQLDKSGLPSDRFFAERPEGSVSTLKIQRTQQEDSAVYLCASSLPPGPRSDTQYFGPGTRLTVL.

This clonotype was detected a few times. The chain has TRBV5-4 and TRBJ2-5; no definite D call. The CDR3 runs to 15 residues. Trimming stripped 2 bases from V and 1 base from J, with 12 bases between. Germline loops: CDR1 SGHNT, CDR2 YYREEE (reference sequence). CDR3 DNA sequence: TGTGCCAGCAGCTTAATTAGCCAGCTCCAAGAGACCCAGTACTTC. Its translation is CASSLISQLQETQYF. Using reference TRBV5-4 and TRBJ2-5 for the parts outside the CDR3, the full variable domain is ETGVTQSPTHLIKTRGQQVTLRCSSQSGHNTVSWYQQALGQGPQFIFQYYREEENGRGNFPPRFSGLQFPNYSSELNVNALELDDSALYLCASSLISQLQETQYFGPGTRLLVL.

This chain joins TRBV6-1 and TRBJ2-5, with TRBD2 matching 10 bases. From germline, CDR1 is MNHNS and CDR2 SASEGT. CDR3 length equals 17 residues. V trimming: 5 bases; J trimming: 1 base; junction bases outside the gene matches: 10. The CDR3 DNA reads TGTGCCAGCAGTCACGCGCCTTGGACTAGCGGCCAAGAGACCCAGTACTTC. It specifies CASSHAPWTSGQETQYF.

This clonotype was counted a few times. The chain links TRBV6-1 to TRBJ1-4, with 7 bases aligning to TRBD1. Germline trimming cut 5 bases from V and 4 bases from J; bases unmatched to any gene: 10. The germline V gene has CDR1 MNHNS and CDR2 SASEGT. The CDR3 spans 16 residues. CDR3 amino acids: CASSSGTDGDNEKLFF. CDR3 coding DNA: TGTGCCAGCAGTTCAGGGACAGACGGGGATAATGAAAAACTGTTTTTT.